The source of this TCR beta chain is a study of shared clonotypes between healthy human individuals. Study-wide results and caveats: What rarefaction showed was incomplete sorted-subset sequencing despite large depth.

Deep-level settings were used for running the assay. Researchers divided each subset's genomic DNA evenly across several immunoSEQ plates. Produced via immunoSEQ multiplex PCR; TCRdb's table is partial and in-frame only. The sample consists of fewer than 200,000 clones, 65% to 70% of them appearing once. The length of the CDR3 is 13 residues. Germline V gene sequence: CDR1 GTSNPN, CDR2 SVGIG (reference sequence). V shed 0 bases and J shed 3 bases, with 8 bases lying between them. As regards this clone: The target antigen is unknown.

This TCR came from a man aged 25 to 40 in good health. The sequenced sample was memory CD4+ T cells sorted from blood. Subset described: CD45RA-negative fraction. This rearrangement joins TRBV30 to TRBJ2-5; weak D call: TRBD2 (5 bases). This chain's CDR3 is CAWSVGGEETQYF. DNA for the CDR3: TGTGCCTGGAGTGTAGGAGGAGAAGAGACCCAGTACTTC. Complete variable domain (other parts from reference TRBV30 and TRBJ2-5): SQTIHQWPATLVQPVGSPLSLECTVEGTSNPNLYWYRQAAGRGLQLLFYSVGIGQISSEVPQNLSASRPQDRQFILSSKKLLLSDSGFYLCAWSVGGEETQYFGPGTRLLVL.